Presented here are 26 T cell receptor beta chains from one specimen sequenced in a study of CD8+CD57+ T cells in acquired aplastic anemia. Genomic DNA, the template, was used for profiling of the TCR beta VDJ and CDR3. TCRdb ran MiXCR on the reads and lists one entry per CDR3 protein. The sample lists roughly 130,000 distinct CDR3 sequences, about 48% seen once, with under 3% in the top ten. Input material: sorted CD4+, CD8+, or CD8+CD57+ T cells (not recorded which) from PBMCs. The receptor set was obtained from a human donor in good health, serving as a control.

The sample holds many counts of this clonotype. This chain joins TRBV12-3 or TRBV12-4 and TRBJ1-6; unclear D gene. The length of the CDR3 is 11 residues. Trimming cost V 0 bases and J 18 bases, with 9 bases left between them. The CDR3 coding sequence is TGTGCCAGCAGTTTAGCCGGGTTCCCCCACTTT. Its translation is CASSLAGFPHF.

In this sample, this clonotype turned up many times. The chain uses TRBV7-2 and TRBJ2-1; 7 bases line up with TRBD2. Trimming at V came to 5 bases and at J to 0 bases, leaving 7 bases not matched to a gene. Germline V CDR1 and CDR2: SGHTA, FQGNSA. The length of the CDR3 is 16 residues. CDR3: CASSVGLAASYNEQFF. The CDR3 DNA reads TGTGCCAGCAGCGTAGGGCTAGCGGCCTCCTACAATGAGCAGTTCTTC. The full variable domain, in which reference TRBV7-2 and TRBJ2-1 provide the parts outside the CDR3, is GAGVSQSPSNKVTEKGKDVELRCDPISGHTALYWYRQSLGQGLEFLIYFQGNSAPDKSGLPSDRFSAERTGGSVSTLTIQRTQQEDSAVYLCASSVGLAASYNEQFFGPGTRLTVL.

V and J are TRBV11-2 and TRBJ2-1; 11 bases match TRBD2. The CDR3 extends over 18 amino acids. CDR1 and CDR2 (germline): SGHAT, FQNNGV. After removal of 5 bases from V and 0 bases from J, the junction contained 9 bases not matched to a gene. CDR3 DNA: TGTGCCAGCAGCAGGGGGACTAGCGGCACGAGCTCCTACAATGAGCAGTTCTTC. As protein: CASSRGTSGTSSYNEQFF.

The gene calls are TRBV11-2 and TRBJ2-1; D is unresolved. V was shortened by 0 bases and J by 0 bases, with 12 bases between the two germline ends. Germline V lookup: CDR1 SGHAT, CDR2 FQNNGV. The CDR3 extends over 17 amino acids. Here the CDR3 reads CASSLDGRLSSYNEQFF. CDR3 DNA: TGTGCCAGCAGCTTAGACGGGCGGTTAAGCTCCTACAATGAGCAGTTCTTC.

This clonotype has a count of ten or more. The J gene is TRBJ1-5, the V gene TRBV2; TRBD1 matches at 7 bases. The V gene end was trimmed by 5 bases and the J gene end by 5 bases; junction bases not matched to a gene: 6. Germline V CDR1 and CDR2: SNHLY, FYNNEI. This CDR3 contains 14 residues. The CDR3 protein is CASSSDRTYQPQHF. The CDR3 bases are TGTGCCAGCAGTTCGGACAGGACATATCAGCCCCAGCATTTT.

This clonotype was found many times. The V call is TRBV2, the J call TRBJ2-2; 13 nucleotides align to TRBD2. Trimming cost V 7 bases and J 4 bases; bases outside gene matches: 12. The CDR3 is made up of 18 amino acids. Per the germline V gene, CDR1 is SNHLY and CDR2 is FYNNEI. The CDR3 sequence: CASKTSGGAELGTGELFF. CDR3 bases: TGTGCCAGCAAAACTAGCGGGGGGGCCGAGCTCGGCACCGGGGAGCTGTTTTTT.

The V and J genes are TRBV19 and TRBJ2-7, with 8 bases fitting TRBD1. This CDR3 contains 15 residues. Losses at the gene ends were 5 bases for V and 2 bases for J; bases not matched to a gene: 8. The germline CDR1 and CDR2 sequences are LNHDA and SQIVND (reference sequence). This CDR3 is CASSEIPGQAYEQYF. Written as DNA, the CDR3 is TGTGCCAGTAGTGAAATTCCGGGACAGGCCTACGAGCAGTACTTC. Filled out from reference TRBV19 and TRBJ2-7, the complete variable domain reads DGGITQSPKYLFRKEGQNVTLSCEQNLNHDAMYWYRQDPGQGLRLIYYSQIVNDFQKGDIAEGYSVSREKKESFPLTVTSAQKNPTAFYLCASSEIPGQAYEQYFGPGTRLTVT.

Remarks on this clonotype: This may come from a read error, since a much larger clone is one base off. CDR3 coding DNA: TGTGCCAGCAGCTTTGAGGGCTTTTCGAACTCCGGGGAGCTGTTTTTT. Its protein is CASSFEGFSNSGELFF. V and J are TRBV5-5 and TRBJ2-2; the D gene is possibly TRBD2 (5 bases). CDR3 length equals 16 residues. Germline-derived CDR1 and CDR2 are SGHKS and YYEKEE (reference sequence).

The chain employs TRBV20-1 and TRBJ1-2; TRBD1 agrees at 10 bases. The V and J ends lost 6 bases and 8 bases, in that order; junction bases with no gene match: 3. The CDR3 has 11 amino acids. Per the germline V gene, CDR1 is DFQATT and CDR2 is SNEGSKA (reference sequence). CDR3 in DNA: TGCAGTGCCGACAGGGGGCTCGGCTACACCTTC. It yields the protein CSADRGLGYTF.

The chain employs TRBV2 and TRBJ1-2, with 7 bases lining up with TRBD1. The CDR3 contains 13 residues. V lost 6 bases to trimming and J lost 6 bases; unmatched junction nucleotides: 7. CDR1 is SNHLY, CDR2 FYNNEI, per germline. In nucleotides, the CDR3 is TGTGCCAGCAGGGACAGGAAAAGCGATGGCTACACCTTC. Protein sequence: CASRDRKSDGYTF.

This chain joins TRBV2 and TRBJ2-3; D is undetermined. Germline V gene sequence: CDR1 SNHLY, CDR2 FYNNEI. Trimming shortened V by 7 bases and J by 7 bases, and 15 bases separated the two germline ends. The CDR3 runs to 13 residues. CDR3 sequence: CASMGFEQYTQYF. CDR3 sequence (DNA): TGTGCCAGCATGGGGTTCGAGCAGTATACGCAGTATTTT.

This chain links TRBV10-1 with TRBJ2-1; perhaps TRBD2 as D (6 bases). V was cut by 7 bases and J by 3 bases, with 13 bases left in between. Germline CDR1 WNHNN, CDR2 SYGVQD (reference sequence). The CDR3 has 14 amino acids. DNA of the CDR3: TGCGCCAGCATACGGGGGTGTTTCTACAATGAGCAGTTCTTC. Protein: CASIRGCFYNEQFF.

Note on this clonotype: Relative to the germline gene, one junction end is altered; a read error may explain this. This chain joins TRBV10-3 and TRBJ1-1; possible D gene TRBD1, 5 bases. CDR1 is ENHRY, CDR2 SYGVKD, per germline. The CDR3 runs to 15 residues. The CDR3 nucleotides are TGTGCCATCAGTGAGTCGAGGGGACTCAACACTGCAGCTTTCTTT. Its translation: CAISESRGLNTAAFF.

This clonotype was seen many times. The chain uses TRBV7-7 and TRBJ2-5; D is ambiguous. Trimming left V 1 base short and J 3 bases short, with 6 bases between. Germline values: CDR1 SSHAT, CDR2 FNYEAQ (reference sequence). This CDR3 has 13 amino acids. In nucleotides, the CDR3 is TGTGCCAGCAGCTTAGAGCCAAAAGAGACCCAGTACTTC. It codes for CASSLEPKETQYF. The full variable domain, in which reference TRBV7-7 and TRBJ2-5 provide the parts outside the CDR3, is GAGVSQSPRYKVTKRGQDVTLRCDPISSHATLYWYQQALGQGPEFLTYFNYEAQPDKSGLPSDRFSAERPEGSISTLTIQRTEQRDSAMYRCASSLEPKETQYFGPGTRLLVL.

V gene TRBV7-6 combines with J gene TRBJ2-7; unclear D gene. In germline, CDR1 is SGHVS, CDR2 FNYEAQ. The V gene lost 5 bases and the J gene lost 4 bases, with 15 bases spanning the gap. CDR3 length: 14 residues. CDR3 amino acids: CASSQTSSRYEQYF. CDR3 sequence (DNA): TGTGCCAGCAGCCAAACTTCCTCCAGGTACGAGCAGTACTTC.

The chain has TRBV7-9 and TRBJ1-1; the D is unclear. V dropped 6 bases and J dropped 3 bases, with 14 bases sitting between them. Germline V gene sequence: CDR1 SEHNR, CDR2 FQNEAQ (reference sequence). There are 14 residues in the CDR3. Written as DNA, the CDR3 is TGTGCCAGCAGATCAGTCGCACAGTACACTGAAGCTTTCTTT. Translated: CASRSVAQYTEAFF.

This clonotype is a singleton in its sample. A single base separates this from a much larger clone, so it may be a read error. The gene calls are TRBV6-1 and TRBJ2-1; 10 bases are shared with TRBD1. CDR3 length: 15 residues. Looked up from germline, CDR1 is MNHNS and CDR2 is SASEGT. The CDR3 loop reads CASRTGTGDYSEQFF. The CDR3, as DNA: TGTGCCAGCAGAACCGGGACAGGGGACTACAGTGAGCAGTTCTTC.

DNA of the CDR3: TGTGCCGGGGGCGCAAGCTCCTACGAGCAGTACTTC. It specifies CAGGASSYEQYF. This chain joins TRBV2 and TRBJ2-7, with a tentative D call TRBD1 (6 bases). This CDR3 has 12 residues. Per germline, CDR1 SNHLY and CDR2 FYNNEI. Between the trimmed V and J ends, which lost 11 bases and 0 bases, there was a span of 11 bases.

The chain's CDR3 is CASSTRGLGAEAFF. The CDR3 DNA reads as TGTGCCAGTAGTACCAGGGGGCTGGGCGCTGAAGCTTTCTTT. This chain joins TRBV19 and TRBJ1-1, with 8 bases aligning to TRBD1. The V gene end was trimmed by 4 bases and the J gene end by 6 bases; junction bases not matched to a gene: 7. CDR1 is LNHDA and CDR2 is SQIVND in the germline V gene (reference sequence). The CDR3 loop spans 14 amino acids. Full variable domain (remainder filled in from reference TRBV19 and TRBJ1-1): DGGITQSPKYLFRKEGQNVTLSCEQNLNHDAMYWYRQDPGQGLRLIYYSQIVNDFQKGDIAEGYSVSREKKESFPLTVTSAQKNPTAFYLCASSTRGLGAEAFFGQGTRLTVV.

This clonotype has just a few counts. This may stem from a read error, because a much larger clone lies one nucleotide away. The chain couples TRBV5-4 to TRBJ2-6; D ambiguous. There are 14 residues in the CDR3. Germline CDR1 and CDR2: SGHNT and YYREEE (reference sequence). Trimming removed 8 bases at V and 0 bases at J, with 9 bases between. The CDR3 here is CASQDGSGANVLTF. The CDR3 DNA reads as TGTGCCAGTCAGGACGGCTCTGGGGCCAACGTCCTGACTTTC. The whole variable domain, remainder taken from reference TRBV5-4 and TRBJ2-6, is ETGVTQSPTHLIKTRGQQVTLRCSSQSGHNTVSWYQQALGQGPQFIFQYYREEENGRGNFPPRFSGLQFPNYSSELNVNALELDDSALYLCASQDGSGANVLTFGAGSRLTVL.

This clonotype showed up many times. The chain links TRBV15 to TRBJ1-3; TRBD1 matches 7 bases. V was pared by 3 bases and J by 0 bases, with 11 bases of the junction left unmatched. Per germline, CDR1 LNHNV and CDR2 YYDKDF (reference sequence). There are 18 residues in the CDR3. CDR3 nucleotides: TGTGCCACCAGCAGGTCTTTGGGACAGCAATCCTCTGGAAACACCATATATTTT. Its translation: CATSRSLGQQSSGNTIYF.

The rearrangement links TRBV7-8 to TRBJ1-2; D is undetermined. Trimming removed 4 bases at V and 8 bases at J, with 8 bases between. The germline V gene encodes CDR1 SGHVS and CDR2 FQNEAQ. CDR3 length: 11 residues. CDR3 protein: CASSSLGGYTF. The CDR3 DNA reads as TGTGCCAGCAGCTCACTAGGGGGCTACACCTTC.

This clonotype has only a few counts. The chain joins TRBV3-1 to TRBJ2-3; tentative D call: TRBD2 (5 bases). CDR3 length: 17 amino acids. Per the germline V gene, CDR1 is LGHDT and CDR2 is YNNKEL (reference sequence). The ends were cut back, 0 bases at V and 4 bases at J, with 17 bases in the middle. CDR3 protein: CASSQDLALKEADTQYF. CDR3 DNA: TGTGCCAGCAGCCAAGATTTGGCTTTGAAGGAGGCAGATACGCAGTATTTT.

This clonotype was picked up many times. The V gene is TRBV13, the J gene TRBJ1-1; TRBD1 aligns across 7 bases. Germline V gene lookup returns CDR1 PRHDT and CDR2 FYEKMQ (reference sequence). The length of the CDR3 is 15 residues. V lost 8 bases, J lost 0 bases, and 9 bases stayed unmatched. CDR3 sequence reads: CASRHYRGLNTEAFF. The DNA of the CDR3 is TGTGCCAGCCGTCATTACAGGGGACTGAACACTGAAGCTTTCTTT.

The chain recombines TRBV7-9 with TRBJ2-3; 10 positions agree with TRBD1. Unmatched junction bases numbered 4, after V lost 4 bases and J lost 6 bases. The CDR3 spans 14 residues. CDR1 and CDR2 (germline): SEHNR, FQNEAQ (reference sequence). CDR3 amino acids: CASSSGTGDDTQYF. CDR3 nucleotide sequence: TGTGCCAGCAGCTCCGGGACAGGGGACGATACGCAGTATTTT.

This clonotype has a count of ten or more. The chain couples TRBV12-5 to TRBJ2-1; D is unclear. The CDR3 loop spans 16 amino acids. CDR1 is LGHNT and CDR2 is FRNRAP in the germline V gene. Trimming removed 3 bases from V and 1 base from J, with 13 bases in between. The CDR3 sequence is CASGFQVTSSYNEQFF. The DNA of the CDR3 is TGTGCTAGTGGTTTCCAGGTGACTTCTTCCTACAATGAGCAGTTCTTC.